This entry is about one T cell receptor beta chain. This clone has just a few counts. This receptor's antigen is unknown. Within one base of it there is no much larger clone, and no base qualities were kept. This record belongs to a study of cytomegalovirus exposure and HLA in healthy donors (TCRdb year 2017). For the study in its entirety: An earlier analysis of roughly 610 of the donors reported 276 Gb of sequence data and 117 million unique TCR beta sequences obtained from about 180 million T cells. An early release covering 500 to 750 HLA-typed donors comprised approximately 290 gigabases of sequencing data and 65 million to 100 million unique TCR sequences. Of the roughly 420 genotyped donors, 65% to 90% were placed in the genetic ancestry cluster associated with self-reported Caucasian donors. The study aimed to test whether signatures of past pathogen exposure could be identified by cataloging public T cell receptors. The study used immunosequencing to profile the T cell repertoires of 600 to 850 subjects and linked those repertoires to cytomegalovirus serostatus. In addition to the first cohort of several hundred subjects, a separate validation cohort of approximately 130 different subjects was used. To predict cytomegalovirus infection status, the study combined high-throughput TCR immunosequencing, statistical association of individual TCRs with disease status, and machine learning. To study patterns of TCR occurrence, a later analysis re-analyzed previously published TCR beta repertoires from around 700 donors and added high-resolution HLA genotyping. The later analysis used no new phenotypic data to find candidate immune exposures, relying instead on TCR beta sequences and their occurrence across donors. An earlier analysis of roughly 580 of the donors used high-throughput TCR beta sequencing to judge whether each TCR beta V gene segment behaved as functional or pseudogenic. Donor age, sex, ethnicity and CMV serostatus were compiled alongside the repertoire data. In a later genetic analysis, genome-wide SNP genotypes for about three fifths of the roughly 670 donors were used, and that subset was treated as a discovery cohort. Every repertoire in the discovery cohort had been generated on one and the same sequencing platform. HLA typing included class I and class II loci at four-digit resolution. Typing coverage varied by locus: 629-630 donors for A, B, C, DRB1 and DQB1; approximately 500 for DQA1; more than 600 for DPA1; more than 450 for DPB1. Roughly 5 DR-DQ haplotypes were treated as single units for association and clustering because of strong linkage in the cohort. On average, around 240,000 unique TCR beta nucleotide sequences were sequenced per donor among a few hundred genotyped donors of the cohort, with roughly 18% of those sequences being non-productive.

The cohort consisted of 600 to 700 healthy bone marrow donors. Cohort members were all nominally healthy when sampled, although unrecorded immune exposures were likely present. The donor tested CMV seronegative and was one of the 352 seronegative cohort members. A peripheral blood sample was provided by each donor, and peripheral blood mononuclear cells were used for TCR beta sequencing. Genomic DNA was extracted from the blood cell samples with the Qiagen DNeasy Blood Extraction Kit. General study outcomes and caveats: Because HLA typing was missing for some donors at each locus, association tests included only the typed subset. The only immune exposure information available for the cohort was CMV serostatus. A later genetic analysis associated a missense DCLRE1C variant with V-gene and J-gene trimming of TCR beta chains, and an independent cohort replicated the association. In a later analysis, 16,951 TCR beta sequences were associated with specific HLA alleles at a false discovery rate of 0.05. Strong co-occurrence of HLA alleles, especially DR and DQ, made assigning TCR associations to individual alleles difficult. While some public TCRs were present in many individuals, most TCR sequences turned up only very rarely across donors. The presence/absence analyses assumed that sequencing depth was roughly uniform across donors, and that assumption may not be true. This cohort had only TCR beta chains sequenced, and the lack of alpha or paired-chain data limited which features could be detected. In the study, around 150 TCR beta chains were listed as associated with cytomegalovirus. Cytomegalovirus status was reported to be diagnosed by the classifier with high specificity and sensitivity in both the original and validation cohorts. A further reported finding was that TCR beta sequences accurately predicted the HLA-A and HLA-B alleles for most subjects in the first cohort. In a later genetic analysis, fewer N-insertions in productive TCRs were reported among donors in an Asian-associated ancestry cluster than the roughly 640-donor mean. The earlier analysis of around 600 of the donors excluded around 17 rarely observed V segments, including chromosome 9 orphons, because counts were too low. A cluster of highly shared sequence variants was judged likely to represent a technical artifact of the sequencing pipeline. In a later analysis, HLA-associated TCR beta chains showed more clonal expansion and lower generation probabilities than non-associated chains that were equally common. A later analysis found that most CMV-associated TCR beta chains appeared HLA-restricted, with HLA associations seemingly driven largely by CMV exposure. In vitro tests confirmed that a few of the cytomegalovirus-associated TCR beta chains recognize cytomegalovirus antigens. In an earlier analysis of some 500 of the donors, most TCR beta V segments appeared in productive rearrangements about 87% or about 30% of the time, broadly matching IMGT annotations. In a later analysis, the rate of TCR association differed among HLA loci, with DRB1 alleles having the most associated TCRs and HLA-C alleles having the fewest. It was suggested by the authors that the approach could potentially be generalized to other disease states and immunological phenotypes. Linkage disequilibrium might explain the correlated functional status among segregating V segments, but an unknown experimental factor could not be excluded. In a later analysis, several top co-occurrence clusters were reported to appear linked to parvovirus B19, influenza, CMV and Epstein-Barr virus.

The library was obtained by the immunoSEQ multiplex PCR assay. A mixture of 60 forward primers for TCR Vbeta segments and 13 reverse primers for TCR Jbeta segments was used in the multiplex PCR. A multiplex PCR assay on genomic DNA amplified the CDR3 region of rearranged TCR beta genes. On the Illumina HiSeq System, the amplified TCR beta libraries were sequenced as 87-base-pair reads. The original pipeline was this. In a later analysis, tens of millions of unique TCR beta chains were counted across the approximately 670 repertoires, and roughly 10 million of these chains were shared by at least two donors. Raw reads were error-corrected and collapsed into unique sequences with a nearest-neighbor algorithm that merged closely related sequences to remove PCR and sequencing errors. V, D and J gene segments were assigned by aligning CDR3 sequences to IMGT reference sequences. For a sequence to be retained, a match of at least six nucleotides was required to both a V gene segment and a J gene segment. Rearrangements were classified as productive when the CDR3 lacked stop codons and remained in frame with V and J, and all other rearrangements were classified as non-productive. Following IMGT convention, CDR3 was defined as the stretch from the second conserved V-encoded cysteine up to the conserved J-encoded phenylalanine. The earlier analysis of 500 to 600 of the donors excluded sequences that lacked an unambiguous match to a single V gene segment. An earlier analysis of under 750 of the donors called V segments functional above 56.7% productive rearrangements and segregating when the between-donor standard deviation exceeded 5%. A statistical classification framework was developed to diagnose cytomegalovirus status using the catalog of TCR beta chain sequences. A later analysis assigned V and J genes by comparing TCR nucleotide sequences with IMGT/GENE-DB human TR gene sequences. Using the TCRdist pipeline, a later analysis assigned CDR3 sequences along with most-parsimonious VDJ recombination scenarios. In a later analysis, each TCR beta chain was defined by its CDR3 amino acid sequence together with its V-gene family, and reads without a unique V-gene family were excluded. A later analysis removed 600 or so highly shared, low-generation-probability nucleotide sequences to deal with suspected cross-contamination and a sequencing artifact. A later analysis calculated a clonal expansion index for each public chain from normalized within-repertoire ranks of inferred template counts. In a later analysis, generation probabilities were computed using a VDJ recombination model fitted to out-of-frame rearrangements, and the results were checked against IGoR. In a later analysis, hypergeometric tests were used to score TCR-TCR, TCR-HLA and TCR-CMV co-occurrence, with a repertoire-size bias correction applied to TCR pairs. A later analysis estimated false discovery rates by permuting HLA or CMV assignments 20 times. In a later analysis, co-occurring TCRs were grouped using DBSCAN, with TCRdist sequence similarity added in when clustering inside HLA-allele-positive subsets. Repertoires with fewer than 30,000 or more than 120,000 public chains, plus five repertoires with anomalous nucleotide sharing, were excluded from co-occurrence clustering. This immuneACCESS table, as held by TCRdb, lists in-frame sequences with V and J called but not all clones. Of the missing ones, under half trace to an unresolved V gene in checked studies; the others have no known cause. Clone size and V and J calls were adopted from that table, with D and trimming inferred from the DNA. This sample comprises some 140,000 clones, around 77% of them detected only once. The top ten clonotypes cover around 1.2% of the sample.

This sequence was found in a man aged 45-65 years in good health and CMV-seronegative. The sequenced sample consisted of PBMCs.

For the CDR3, the sequence is CASSQVTGAGNTIYF. The nucleotide sequence reads as follows: TGTGCCAGCAGCCAAGTAACAGGGGCTGGAAACACCATATATTTT. The V and J genes are TRBV4-2 and TRBJ1-3, with 7 bases in between that match TRBD1. The germline V gene encodes CDR1 LGHNA and CDR2 YNFKEQ. V is pruned by 1 base and J by 2 bases, leaving 2 bases of the junction without a gene match. The CDR3 goes from the cysteine to the phenylalanine over 15 residues. CDR3 DNA is the only sequence kept; it has 45 bases, read in frame from the first base.